A single sample is the source of the 7 T cell receptor beta chains below, sequenced in a study of blood T cells in healthy people across ages. With a J-beta primer mix and a sample-barcoded 5' primer, a second PCR ran about 6 to 11 cycles. A single record per CDR3 protein comes from TCRdb applying MiXCR to the 5' RACE reads. The data contain 1.5 million to 1.9 million distinct CDR3 sequences, 42% of them singletons. Sequenced sample: blood. These receptors were taken from a woman in her late teens or twenties in good health.

The chain is built from TRBV4-1 and TRBJ1-4; TRBD1 matches 7 bases. Trimming removed 1 base from V and 5 bases from J; junction bases left unmatched: 10. The CDR3 covers 17 residues. The V gene's germline CDR1 is MGHRA and CDR2 YSYEKL. The CDR3 loop is CASSQAVTDRLNEKLFF. The CDR3 DNA reads as TGCGCCAGCAGCCAAGCAGTAACGGACAGGTTAAATGAAAAACTGTTTTTT.

Written as DNA, the CDR3 is TGTGCCAGCAAAAAAGGGGCAGAGACCCTGTACTTC. Protein sequence: CASKKGAETLYF. This sequence joins TRBV28 and TRBJ2-7, with D perhaps matching TRBD1 (5 bases). V lost 7 bases and J 12 bases, leaving 19 bases between the germline ends. Germline-derived CDR1 and CDR2 are MDHEN and SYDVKM. The CDR3 length is 12 residues.

The chain is built from TRBV7-4 and TRBJ1-2; no clear D. Between the trimmed V and J ends, which lost 3 bases and 2 bases, there was a span of 22 bases. The CDR3 runs 18 residues. Germline lookup yields CDR1 SGHVT and CDR2 SQSDAQ. The CDR3 DNA reads as TGTGCCAGCAGCTTCCCAGGACGGACCGGAGGCTTAAACTATGGCTACACCTTC. Translated: CASSFPGRTGGLNYGYTF.

This clonotype was seen many times. This chain connects TRBV9 to TRBJ2-7; TRBD2 is a possible D gene (5 bases). The better agreement between TRBJ2-4 and the DNA end casts doubt on the J call. CDR3 size: 14 residues. Germline CDR1 is SGDLS and CDR2 is YYNGEE. CDR3 region: CASSDPPRRNIQYF. The CDR3 coding sequence is TGTGCCAGCAGCGACCCTCCAAGGAGGAACATTCAGTACTTC.

This rearrangement joins TRBV12-3 or TRBV12-4 to TRBJ2-4, with D hard to call. This CDR3 spans 17 amino acids. The V and J ends lost 6 bases and 13 bases respectively, with 31 bases between them. In DNA, the CDR3 is TGTGCCAGCAGCGATAGGACGGGTTGGAGCTCCTACAATGAGCAGTACTTC. It yields the protein CASSDRTGWSSYNEQYF.

This clonotype was counted only a few times. The chain carries TRBV5-6 and TRBJ2-1, with D perhaps matching TRBD2 (6 bases). This CDR3 has 15 residues. V dropped 3 bases and J dropped 2 bases, with 12 bases sitting between them. Germline assignment: CDR1 SGHDT and CDR2 YYEEEE. This chain's CDR3 is CASSWWVAAYNEQFF. The DNA for the CDR3 is TGTGCCAGCAGCTGGTGGGTAGCGGCCTACAATGAGCAGTTCTTC. Combining the CDR3 with reference TRBV5-6 and TRBJ2-1 gives the whole variable domain DAGVTQSPTHLIKTRGQQVTLRCSPKSGHDTVSWYQQALGQGPQFIFQYYEEEERQRGNFPDRFSGHQFPNYSSELNVNALLLGDSALYLCASSWWVAAYNEQFFGPGTRLTVL.

This chain connects TRBV9 to TRBJ2-1; TRBD1 is a possible D gene (6 bases). TRBJ2-7 explains the end of the DNA better; the J call may be wrong. The CDR3 has 15 residues. The V gene's germline CDR1 is SGDLS and CDR2 YYNGEE. The CDR3 sequence is CASSAGTTSYNEQYF. The CDR3 DNA follows: TGTGCCAGCAGCGCCGGGACAACTTCCTACAATGAGCAGTACTTC.